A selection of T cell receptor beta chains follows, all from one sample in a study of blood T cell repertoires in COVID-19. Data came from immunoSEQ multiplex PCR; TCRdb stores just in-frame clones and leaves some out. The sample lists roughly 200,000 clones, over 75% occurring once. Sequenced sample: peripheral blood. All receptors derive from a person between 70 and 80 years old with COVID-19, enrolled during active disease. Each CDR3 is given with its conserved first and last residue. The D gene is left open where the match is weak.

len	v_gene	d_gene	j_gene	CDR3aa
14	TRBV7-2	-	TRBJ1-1	CASSLIRGNTEAFF
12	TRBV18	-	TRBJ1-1	CASSPPSGEAFF
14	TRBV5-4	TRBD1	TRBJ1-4	CASSLDRGNEKLFF
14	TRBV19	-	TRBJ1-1	CASTNRQTNTEAFF
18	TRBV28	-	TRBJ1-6	CASSLFRSAGKYNSPLHF
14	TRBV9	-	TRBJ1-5	CASSVGQGNQPQHF
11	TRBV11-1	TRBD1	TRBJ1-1	CASSLQGGAFF
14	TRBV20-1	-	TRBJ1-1	CSASPRGRHTEAFF
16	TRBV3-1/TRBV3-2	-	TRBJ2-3	CASSPDWGGQADTQYF
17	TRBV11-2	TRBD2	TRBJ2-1	CASSDRLKRGGFNEQFF